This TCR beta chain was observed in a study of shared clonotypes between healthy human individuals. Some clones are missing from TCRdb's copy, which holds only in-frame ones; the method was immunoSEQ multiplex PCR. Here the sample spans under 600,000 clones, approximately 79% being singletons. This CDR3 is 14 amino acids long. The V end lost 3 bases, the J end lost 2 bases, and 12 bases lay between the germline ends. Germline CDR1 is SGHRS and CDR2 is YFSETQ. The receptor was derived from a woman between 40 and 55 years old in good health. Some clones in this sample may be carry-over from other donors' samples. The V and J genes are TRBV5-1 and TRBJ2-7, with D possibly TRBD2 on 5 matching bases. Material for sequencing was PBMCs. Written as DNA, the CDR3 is TGCGCCAGCAGCTCAGCCGGACTTACCTACGAGCAGTACTTC. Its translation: CASSSAGLTYEQYF.